This T cell receptor (beta chain) originates from a study of cytomegalovirus exposure and HLA in healthy donors. Findings and limits, study-wide: It was reported that the classifier diagnosed cytomegalovirus status with high specificity and sensitivity in both the original and validation cohorts. In terms of immune exposure information, only CMV serostatus was available. It was in a later analysis that TCR association rates were seen to vary by HLA locus, highest for DRB1 and lowest for HLA-C. A later analysis found most CMV-associated TCR beta chains apparently HLA-restricted.

The PCR used 60 Vbeta and 13 Jbeta primers. Sequenced by immunoSEQ multiplex PCR; TCRdb stores in-frame clones only, minus some. This sample's table has 100,000 to 150,000 clones. Details on this clone: What it binds is not known.

Material: PBMCs. The TCR was taken from a middle-aged man in good health and CMV-seronegative.

The CDR3 region is CASSSSQPTSGRAAGELFF. As DNA, the CDR3 is TGTGCCAGCAGCTCGAGTCAACCAACTAGCGGGAGGGCCGCCGGGGAGCTGTTTTTT. The genes are TRBV7-9 and TRBJ2-2; 13 nucleotides match TRBD2. The CDR3 extends over 19 amino acids. V was pared by 4 bases and J by 6 bases, with 14 bases of the junction left unmatched. From germline, CDR1 is SEHNR and CDR2 FQNEAQ (reference sequence). Variable domain in full (rest from reference TRBV7-9 and TRBJ2-2): DTGVSQNPRHKITKRGQNVTFRCDPISEHNRLYWYRQTLGQGPEFLTYFQNEAQLEKSRLLSDRFSAERPKGSFSTLEIQRTEQGDSAMYLCASSSSQPTSGRAAGELFFGEGSRLTVL.